These 23 T cell receptor beta chains were sequenced from one sample in a study of T cells after yellow fever vaccination. TCRdb re-analysed the 5' RACE reads in MiXCR, keeping a single row per CDR3 protein. The sample lists 350,000 to 450,000 distinct CDR3 sequences, around a sixth occurring once. The sample in question was PBMCs, obtained before the yellow fever booster vaccination. These receptors came from a man aged 18 to 30 who received the YFV17D yellow fever vaccine.

This clonotype appeared a few times. V is TRBV20-1 and J is TRBJ1-4; D is uncertain. V lost 5 bases and J 4 bases, leaving 14 bases between the germline ends. CDR1 DFQATT and CDR2 SNEGSKA come from the germline V gene (reference sequence). The CDR3 contains 14 residues. The CDR3 DNA follows: TGCAGTGCTCCCGATCTGGGCAGTAATGAAAAACTGTTTTTT. This sequence encodes CSAPDLGSNEKLFF.

This clonotype was counted a few times. The gene calls are TRBV9 and TRBJ2-7, with a tentative D call TRBD2 (6 bases). V was cut by 3 bases and J by 5 bases, with 21 bases left in between. The CDR3 length is 16 residues. Germline CDR1 and CDR2: SGDLS and YYNGEE. As DNA, the CDR3 is TGTGCCAGCAGCGCACTTCCCCTGGCGGGGCGCGACGAGCAGTACTTC. Amino acids: CASSALPLAGRDEQYF.

This clonotype was observed a handful of times. The rearrangement joins TRBV15 to TRBJ1-1; D gene uncertain. V lost 5 bases, J lost 3 bases, and 13 bases lay in between. This CDR3 has 14 amino acids. From germline, CDR1 is LNHNV and CDR2 YYDKDF (reference sequence). The CDR3 bases are TGTGCCACCAGCTTGATGGGTTCGGACACTGAAGCTTTCTTT. It is translated as CATSLMGSDTEAFF.

This clonotype was picked up a small number of times. CDR3 sequence reads: CASSLFGMVGDTQYF. The CDR3 DNA follows: TGTGCCAGCAGCTTATTTGGGATGGTTGGGGATACGCAGTATTTT. The chain employs TRBV7-2 and TRBJ2-3; D call uncertain. The V end was cut by 2 bases, the J end by 6 bases, with 15 bases between. CDR1 is SGHTA, CDR2 FQGNSA, per germline. The CDR3 sequence is 15 residues long.

This clonotype was detected a few times. The chain uses TRBV25-1 and TRBJ1-2; D is possibly TRBD1 (5 bases). Trimming removed 3 bases at V and 4 bases at J, with 9 bases between. CDR1 is MGHDK, CDR2 SYGVNS, per germline. The CDR3 sequence is 13 residues long. The CDR3 sequence is CASSERQGYGYTF. The CDR3 bases are TGTGCCAGCAGTGAGCGCCAGGGCTATGGCTACACCTTC.

This rearrangement joins TRBV18 to TRBJ1-4; 8 bases are a match to TRBD1. CDR3 size: 18 residues. CDR1 and CDR2 from the germline V gene are KGHSH and LQKENI. Unmatched junction bases numbered 16, after V lost 3 bases and J lost 7 bases. The CDR3 protein is CASSPRPPDRGRSEKLFF. Here the CDR3 DNA reads TGTGCCAGCTCACCCCGCCCCCCCGACAGGGGACGTTCTGAAAAACTGTTTTTT.

This rearrangement joins TRBV2 to TRBJ2-5; possible D gene TRBD1, 5 bases. V shed 5 bases and J shed 5 bases, with 12 bases lying between them. The CDR3 loop spans 13 amino acids. Germline assignment: CDR1 SNHLY and CDR2 FYNNEI. The CDR3 is CASSIEQVETQYF. The DNA for the CDR3 is TGTGCCAGCAGTATTGAACAGGTTGAGACCCAGTACTTC.

This clonotype turned up a few times. The chain recombines TRBV7-6 with TRBJ2-2; the D gene is possibly TRBD1 (5 bases). Germline V gene sequence: CDR1 SGHVS, CDR2 FNYEAQ. The CDR3 covers 17 residues. Trimming took off 3 bases at V and 0 bases at J, with 14 bases between the two ends. This CDR3 is CASSFPRTRTNTGELFF. CDR3 bases: TGTGCCAGCAGCTTCCCCAGGACAAGAACGAACACCGGGGAGCTGTTTTTT.

V usage is TRBV6-2 or TRBV6-3 and J usage is TRBJ2-5; 12 bases map to TRBD1. Trimming took 6 bases from V and 4 from J; bases not matched to a gene: 6. Per the germline V gene, CDR1 is MNHEY and CDR2 is SVGEGT. The CDR3 is 15 residues long. In DNA form, the CDR3 reads TGTGCCAGCAGACCCCCGGGACAGGGGGCAGAGACCCAGTACTTC. Its translation is CASRPPGQGAETQYF.

This clonotype was recorded a few times. The rearrangement links TRBV6-2 or TRBV6-3 to TRBJ1-1, with 7 bases matching TRBD1. Germline values: CDR1 MNHEY, CDR2 SVGEGT. The CDR3 spans 14 residues. Trimming removed 4 bases from V and 6 bases from J; junction bases left unmatched: 8. For the CDR3, the DNA is TGTGCCAGCAGTTCCTCAGACAGGGAACCTGAAGCTTTCTTT. It encodes CASSSSDREPEAFF.

V is TRBV5-1 and J is TRBJ2-2; 9 bases align to TRBD1. V lost 4 bases and J lost 1; bases outside the gene matches: 11. CDR3 length: 18 amino acids. CDR1 and CDR2 from the germline V gene are SGHRS and YFSETQ. The CDR3, as DNA: TGCGCCAGCAGCCTCCTCGGGACAGGGTTAGGGAACACCGGGGAGCTGTTTTTT. Residues: CASSLLGTGLGNTGELFF. The whole variable domain, remainder taken from reference TRBV5-1 and TRBJ2-2, is KAGVTQTPRYLIKTRGQQVTLSCSPISGHRSVSWYQQTPGQGLQFLFEYFSETQRNKGNFPGRFSGRQFSNSRSEMNVSTLELGDSALYLCASSLLGTGLGNTGELFFGEGSRLTVL.

This clonotype was counted between two and nine times. This sequence joins TRBV2 and TRBJ2-1; perhaps TRBD1 as D (5 bases). The CDR3 is made up of 12 amino acids. The germline gives CDR1 SNHLY, CDR2 FYNNEI. V lost 5 bases, J lost 9 bases, and 11 bases lay in between. CDR3 amino acids: CASSPGIPEQFF. The CDR3 coding sequence is TGTGCCAGCAGTCCAGGGATTCCTGAGCAGTTCTTC.

This clonotype was seen more than once but under ten times. The V call is TRBV20-1, the J call TRBJ2-3; 9 bases are a match to TRBD1. Germline V gives CDR1 DFQATT, CDR2 SNEGSKA (reference sequence). V was pared by 6 bases and J by 9 bases, with 4 bases of the junction left unmatched. The CDR3 has 11 residues. The DNA of the CDR3 is TGCAGTGCCCCGGGACAGGGAACGCAGTATTTT. Amino acid sequence: CSAPGQGTQYF.

The chain recombines TRBV11-2 with TRBJ2-5; tentatively, D is TRBD2 (7 bases). The V and J ends lost 5 bases and 5 bases respectively, with 24 bases between them. The CDR3 is made up of 17 amino acids. The germline CDR1 and CDR2 sequences are SGHAT and FQNNGV. CDR3 residues: CASSRRGGRGGLETQYF. The DNA of the CDR3 is TGTGCCAGCAGCCGACGAGGTGGCAGGGGAGGGTTGGAGACCCAGTACTTC.

The sample holds a few counts of this clonotype. The rearrangement joins TRBV5-4 to TRBJ1-4, with D perhaps TRBD1 (6 bases). The CDR3 totals 15 residues. V lost 4 bases to trimming and J lost 3 bases, with 13 bases between them. The V gene's germline CDR1 is SGHNT and CDR2 YYREEE (reference sequence). For the CDR3, the DNA is TGTGCCAGCAGCGACCAGGGGAGGGCTAATGAAAAACTGTTTTTT. Amino acids: CASSDQGRANEKLFF.

The chain is built from TRBV6-5 and TRBJ2-7; TRBD1 or TRBD2 may be the D gene (5 bases each). The CDR3 length is 14 residues. Germline V gene sequence: CDR1 MNHEY, CDR2 SVGAGI. The V and J ends lost 5 bases and 2 bases respectively, with 13 bases between them. The CDR3 DNA follows: TGTGCCAGCAGTGTCTGGGACGGAACCTACGAGCAGTACTTC. Its translation is CASSVWDGTYEQYF.

The sample holds a few counts of this clonotype. The rearrangement uses TRBV7-2 and TRBJ2-1; 9 bases align to TRBD2. Looked up from germline, CDR1 is SGHTA and CDR2 is FQGNSA. This CDR3 contains 15 residues. V dropped 5 bases and J dropped 9; count of bases not matched to a gene: 11. The DNA of the CDR3 is TGTGCCAGCAGCCTAGAGCGGGGGGCCTGGGGTGAGCAGTTCTTC. Its protein product is CASSLERGAWGEQFF.

This clonotype was observed a few times. The V call is TRBV5-1, the J call TRBJ1-2, with TRBD1 as a possible D gene (5 bases). The CDR3 spans 13 residues. Trimming shortened V by 6 bases and J by 2 bases, and 11 bases separated the two germline ends. The germline CDR1 and CDR2 sequences are SGHRS and YFSETQ. DNA for the CDR3: TGCGCCAGCACCACCCAGGGCAACTATGGCTACACCTTC. As protein: CASTTQGNYGYTF.

This clonotype has only a few counts. The gene calls are TRBV18 and TRBJ2-1, with TRBD1 identical over 11 bases. V lost 3 bases, J lost 6 bases, and 10 bases stayed unmatched. The CDR3 runs to 17 residues. Germline assignment: CDR1 KGHSH and CDR2 LQKENI. CDR3 residues: CASSPYAGGTGGNEQFF. For the CDR3, the DNA is TGTGCCAGCTCACCCTATGCAGGCGGGACAGGGGGCAATGAGCAGTTCTTC.

This clonotype was detected ten times or more. The V call is TRBV5-1, the J call TRBJ1-1; TRBD1 might be the D (6 bases). V gave up 4 bases and J gave up 3 bases, with 13 bases separating them. CDR3 length equals 14 residues. The V gene's germline CDR1 is SGHRS and CDR2 YFSETQ. The CDR3 nucleotides read TGCGCCAGCAGCACCAGGGGCTCGGACACTGAAGCTTTCTTT. Translating it yields CASSTRGSDTEAFF.

The CDR3 protein is CATGTGDNSPLHF. The CDR3, as DNA: TGTGCCACGGGAACAGGGGACAATTCACCCCTCCACTTT. V gene TRBV10-3 combines with J gene TRBJ1-6; 7 positions agree with TRBD1. The CDR3 is made up of 13 amino acids. Germline V lookup: CDR1 ENHRY, CDR2 SYGVKD. J was trimmed by 7 bases and V by 10 bases; bases with no gene match: 7.

The genes are TRBV20-1 and TRBJ2-7, with D hard to call. Germline lookup yields CDR1 DFQATT and CDR2 SNEGSKA (reference sequence). The V and J ends lost 3 bases and 0 bases respectively, with 12 bases between them. This CDR3 comprises 14 residues. Here the CDR3 reads CSARSRRLSYEQYF. CDR3 nucleotide sequence: TGCAGTGCTAGGAGCCGACGCCTCTCCTACGAGCAGTACTTC.

This clonotype was observed a few times. This chain joins TRBV20-1 and TRBJ1-1; D unclear. Per the germline V gene, CDR1 is DFQATT and CDR2 is SNEGSKA (reference sequence). The CDR3 runs to 16 residues. V was clipped by 0 bases and J by 0 bases, with 14 bases between them. The CDR3 here is CSARDLGDGMNTEAFF. As DNA, the CDR3 is TGCAGTGCTAGAGATCTCGGGGATGGAATGAACACTGAAGCTTTCTTT.